Given below is one TCR beta chain in context. The germline gene is not matched at one end of the junction; a read error may be the cause. These data originate in a study of T cell repertoires in cytomegalovirus infection. Study as a whole: Evidence of both CMV infection and a matching HLA type came from public TCR beta signatures.

The germline CDR1 and CDR2 sequences are MGHRA and YSYEKL. This CDR3 is 15 amino acids long. TCRdb re-called the reads with MiXCR, one entry per CDR3 protein. Here the sample spans 200,000 or so distinct CDR3 sequences, approximately 28% being singletons. The chain uses TRBV4-1 and TRBJ1-2, with a tentative D call TRBD1 (5 bases). This clonotype was obtained from a human donor in good health (CMV status not recorded). Some clones in this sample may be carry-over from other donors' samples. Sequencing was carried out using PBMCs. CDR3 in amino acids: CASIQVAAGDYGYTF. The CDR3, as DNA: TGCGCCAGCATCCAAGTCGCTGCGGGGGACTATGGCTACACCTTC.